This T cell receptor (beta chain) was captured by sequencing in a study of cytomegalovirus exposure and HLA in healthy donors. CDR3 length equals 14 residues. Trimming cost V 9 bases and J 4 bases; bases outside gene matches: 8. Germline loops: CDR1 MNHEY, CDR2 SVGAGI. Points on this clone: The antigen is not known.

General study points: Most likely, a cluster of highly shared sequence variants arose as a sequencing artifact. Most TCRs appeared rarely, but some public TCRs recurred in many donors.

The primer mix had 60 Vbeta and 13 Jbeta primers. Assay used: immunoSEQ multiplex PCR; TCRdb lists only in-frame clones, some missing. In the table there are 40,000 or so clones, roughly 60% of which are singletons. V gene TRBV6-5 combines with J gene TRBJ2-3, with 9 bases identical to TRBD2. The specimen was PBMCs. This receptor was taken from a human donor in good health. CDR3 bases: TGTGCCAGTGGGGGCGGGGGGGCCCCAGATACGCAGTATTTT. The encoded protein is CASGGGGAPDTQYF.